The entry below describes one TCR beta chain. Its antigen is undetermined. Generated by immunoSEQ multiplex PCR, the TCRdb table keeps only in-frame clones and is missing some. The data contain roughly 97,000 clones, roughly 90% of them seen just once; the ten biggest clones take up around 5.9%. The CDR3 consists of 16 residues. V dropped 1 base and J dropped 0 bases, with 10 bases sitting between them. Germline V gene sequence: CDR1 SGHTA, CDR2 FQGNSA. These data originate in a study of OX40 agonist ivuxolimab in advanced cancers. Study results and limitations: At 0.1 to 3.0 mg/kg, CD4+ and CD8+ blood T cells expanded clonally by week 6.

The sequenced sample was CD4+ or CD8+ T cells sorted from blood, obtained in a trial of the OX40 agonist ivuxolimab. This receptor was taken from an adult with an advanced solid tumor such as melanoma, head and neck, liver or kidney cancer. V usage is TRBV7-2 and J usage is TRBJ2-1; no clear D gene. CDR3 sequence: CASSLVRLASYNEQFF. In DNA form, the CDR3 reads TGTGCCAGCAGCTTAGTGCGGTTGGCCTCCTACAATGAGCAGTTCTTC. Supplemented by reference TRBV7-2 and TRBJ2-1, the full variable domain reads GAGVSQSPSNKVTEKGKDVELRCDPISGHTALYWYRQSLGQGLEFLIYFQGNSAPDKSGLPSDRFSAERTGGSVSTLTIQRTQQEDSAVYLCASSLVRLASYNEQFFGPGTRLTVL.